Presented here are 28 T cell receptor beta chains from one specimen sequenced in a study of a mutant IDH1 vaccine in newly diagnosed glioma. Produced via immunoSEQ multiplex PCR; TCRdb's table is partial and in-frame only. Of about 41,000 clones detected, roughly nine tenths appear once; the ten largest clones hold roughly 1.5%. Time point meaning: week 35, safety follow-up. A 20-mer mutant IDH1 peptide at 300 ug was injected subcutaneously with topical imiquimod. Their specific antigens are unknown. The sequencing used PBMCs, collected from a glioma patient whose treatment included an IDH1 peptide vaccine. These TCRs come from a man aged 40-49 years with glioma.

This sequence joins TRBV27 and TRBJ1-1; weak D call: TRBD1 (5 bases). V was trimmed by 3 bases and J by 3 bases, leaving 20 bases between them. From germline, CDR1 is MNHEY and CDR2 SMNVEV (reference sequence). The CDR3 loop spans 17 amino acids. This chain's CDR3 is CASSLRSTRDGDTEAFF. The CDR3 nucleotides read TGTGCCAGCAGTTTGCGCTCAACCAGGGACGGGGACACTGAAGCTTTCTTT.

The CDR3 loop reads CAWKGQEGMNTEAFF. The CDR3, as DNA: TGTGCCTGGAAGGGACAGGAGGGGATGAACACTGAAGCTTTCTTT. The rearrangement uses TRBV30 and TRBJ1-1, with 8 positions matching TRBD1. CDR3 length: 15 amino acids. V was pared by 4 bases and J by 0 bases, with 7 bases of the junction left unmatched. From germline, CDR1 is GTSNPN and CDR2 SVGIG (reference sequence).

The chain links TRBV30 to TRBJ1-1; D may be TRBD1 (5 bases). From germline, CDR1 is GTSNPN and CDR2 SVGIG (reference sequence). The CDR3 covers 13 residues. Trimming removed 4 bases at V and 7 bases at J, with 16 bases between. The DNA of the CDR3 is TGTGCCTGGACGACTAGGGGACGTGGTGAAGCTTTCTTT. This translates into CAWTTRGRGEAFF.

This sequence joins TRBV5-1 and TRBJ2-1, with unresolved D. V shed 4 bases and J shed 4 bases, with 12 bases lying between them. The CDR3 is 14 amino acids. The germline V gene encodes CDR1 SGHRS and CDR2 YFSETQ. CDR3 protein: CASSARTSYNEQFF. CDR3 in DNA: TGCGCCAGCAGCGCGCGGACCAGTTACAATGAGCAGTTCTTC.

The rearrangement uses TRBV15 and TRBJ2-7; 13 bases fit TRBD2. With V trimmed by 5 bases and J by 2 bases, 3 bases remained unmatched. Looked up from germline, CDR1 is LNHNV and CDR2 is YYDKDF (reference sequence). The CDR3 has 15 amino acids. This chain's CDR3 is CATSAGTSGAYEQYF. CDR3 bases: TGTGCCACCAGCGCTGGGACTAGCGGGGCCTACGAGCAGTACTTC.

This clone occurred once. The chain joins TRBV13 to TRBJ2-7, with D tentatively TRBD1 (6 bases). CDR1 is PRHDT, CDR2 FYEKMQ, per germline (reference sequence). V lost 2 bases and J 4 bases, leaving 18 bases between the germline ends. CDR3 length: 16 amino acids. The CDR3 region has the DNA TGTGCCAGCAGCTTACAAGGTCAGGGGCTGTGGTACGAGCAGTACTTC. Its protein is CASSLQGQGLWYEQYF.

The V and J genes are TRBV18 and TRBJ2-5; D tentatively reads TRBD1 or TRBD2 (6 bases each). V lost 0 bases to trimming and J lost 0 bases, with 8 bases between them. Looked up from germline, CDR1 is KGHSH and CDR2 is LQKENI. The CDR3 loop spans 15 amino acids. The CDR3 DNA reads TGTGCCAGCTCACCACCAGGGGGGTACCAAGAGACCCAGTACTTC. Its translation is CASSPPGGYQETQYF.

The chain combines TRBV6-1 with TRBJ2-6; possible D gene TRBD1, 6 bases. The V gene's germline CDR1 is MNHNS and CDR2 SASEGT. Deletions cut 6 bases from V and 1 base from J, with 10 bases between. The CDR3 loop spans 15 amino acids. CDR3 region: CASRRRGSGANVLTF. The DNA of the CDR3 is TGTGCCAGCAGACGCAGGGGTTCTGGGGCCAACGTCCTGACTTTC.

The chain employs TRBV7-9 and TRBJ2-2; the D gene could be TRBD1 or TRBD2 (5 bases each). The V gene's germline CDR1 is SEHNR and CDR2 FQNEAQ (reference sequence). This CDR3 spans 16 amino acids. With 4 bases removed from V and 0 bases from J, the gap between germline ends came to 12 bases. CDR3 sequence reads: CASSSGTHSNTGELFF. CDR3 sequence (DNA): TGTGCCAGCAGCTCGGGGACCCACTCGAACACCGGGGAGCTGTTTTTT.

V is TRBV6-5 and J is TRBJ1-4, with D maybe TRBD1 (6 bases). The CDR3 extends over 14 amino acids. V lost 4 bases and J 4 bases, leaving 10 bases between the germline ends. Germline V gene lookup returns CDR1 MNHEY and CDR2 SVGAGI. CDR3 nucleotides: TGTGCCAGCAGTTTCAGGGGCGGTAATGAAAAACTGTTTTTT. Protein sequence: CASSFRGGNEKLFF.

This rearrangement joins TRBV11-3 to TRBJ2-1; 8 bases fit TRBD2. CDR3 length equals 15 residues. V lost 5 bases and J lost 6; bases outside the gene matches: 9. Germline values: CDR1 SGHNT, CDR2 YENEEA. CDR3 nucleotides: TGTGCCAGCAGCGAAGGGGTTCGGGAGGGCAATGAGCAGTTCTTC. It codes for CASSEGVREGNEQFF.

The CDR3 DNA reads as TGTGCCAGTACCCCCCTCGGGGGGGATCAAGCTAACTATGGCTACACCTTC. Residues: CASTPLGGDQANYGYTF. V gene TRBV19 combines with J gene TRBJ1-2; possible D gene TRBD1, 5 bases. This CDR3 is 17 amino acids long. The V gene lost 7 bases and the J gene lost 0 bases, with 21 bases spanning the gap. Germline lookup yields CDR1 LNHDA and CDR2 SQIVND (reference sequence).

The chain joins TRBV13 to TRBJ2-5; 11 bases agree with TRBD2. Losses at the gene ends were 8 bases for V and 4 bases for J; bases not matched to a gene: 6. This CDR3 region has 14 residues. CDR1 and CDR2 from the germline V gene are PRHDT and FYEKMQ (reference sequence). The CDR3 spells CASGSGRAIETQYF. DNA for the CDR3: TGTGCCAGCGGTAGCGGGAGGGCGATAGAGACCCAGTACTTC.

This clone was picked up one time. The identical CDR3 is also encoded by other nucleotide sequences in the sample. The chain is built from TRBV6-1 and TRBJ1-4; 8 bases fit TRBD1. V dropped 6 bases and J dropped 2; count of bases not matched to a gene: 2. From germline, CDR1 is MNHNS and CDR2 SASEGT. The CDR3 has 14 residues. CDR3 region: CASRRQGTNEKLFF. CDR3 in DNA: TGTGCCAGCAGGAGACAGGGGACTAATGAAAAACTGTTTTTT.

The chain employs TRBV28 and TRBJ2-1; D not certain. Germline loops: CDR1 MDHEN, CDR2 SYDVKM. CDR3 length equals 11 residues. V lost 3 bases, J lost 10 bases, and 7 bases lay in between. CDR3 in amino acids: CASSFLEEQFF. The CDR3 DNA reads as TGTGCCAGCAGTTTTTTGGAGGAGCAGTTCTTC.

This chain uses TRBV28 with TRBJ1-4, with a weak D call TRBD1 (5 bases). This CDR3 contains 15 residues. The germline gives CDR1 MDHEN, CDR2 SYDVKM. The V and J ends lost 5 bases and 1 base respectively, with 11 bases between them. In nucleotides, the CDR3 is TGTGCCAGCAGTCCAGGGACGGTAACTAATGAAAAACTGTTTTTT. It yields the protein CASSPGTVTNEKLFF.

The V and J genes are TRBV19 and TRBJ1-2; D might be TRBD1 (6 bases). CDR1 is LNHDA, CDR2 SQIVND, per germline (reference sequence). CDR3 length: 14 amino acids. Trimming cost V 6 bases and J 8 bases, with 19 bases left between them. In DNA, the CDR3 is TGTGCCAGTAGGCCCCAAGTGGACAGCCAGGGCTACACCTTC. Translating gives CASRPQVDSQGYTF.

The rearrangement uses TRBV30 and TRBJ1-3; perhaps TRBD1 as D (6 bases). Trimming took off 5 bases at V and 5 bases at J, with 13 bases between the two ends. CDR3 length equals 13 residues. From germline, CDR1 is GTSNPN and CDR2 SVGIG (reference sequence). The CDR3 here is CAWRDISRNTIYF. The CDR3 DNA reads as TGTGCCTGGCGGGACATCAGCAGAAACACCATATATTTT.

The chain has TRBV5-1 and TRBJ1-6; D is possibly TRBD1 (6 bases). CDR3 length equals 14 residues. Germline V gene sequence: CDR1 SGHRS, CDR2 YFSETQ. The germline V and J ends were trimmed by 3 bases and 7 bases, with 11 bases remaining between them. For the CDR3, the DNA is TGCGCCAGCAGCTCCCAGACAGGCAATTCACCCCTCCACTTT. This translates into CASSSQTGNSPLHF.

The chain employs TRBV7-9 and TRBJ2-7; D might be TRBD1 or TRBD2, each matching 5 bases. The ends were cut back, 6 bases at V and 2 bases at J, with 14 bases in the middle. The CDR3 runs 14 residues. In germline, CDR1 is SEHNR, CDR2 FQNEAQ (reference sequence). The CDR3 DNA sequence: TGTGCCAGCAGGCAAGGGGACGCTACCTACGAGCAGTACTTC. Translated, it gives CASRQGDATYEQYF.

The chain joins TRBV13 to TRBJ2-7; tentative D call: TRBD1 (6 bases). In germline, CDR1 is PRHDT, CDR2 FYEKMQ (reference sequence). The V and J ends lost 0 bases and 4 bases respectively, with 13 bases between them. The CDR3 consists of 15 residues. CDR3 nucleotides: TGTGCCAGCAGCTTAGGGGACAGCTCGTTTTACGAGCAGTACTTC. Translation: CASSLGDSSFYEQYF.

The chain links TRBV7-2 to TRBJ1-1, with 7 bases aligning to TRBD1. The CDR3 runs to 13 residues. Per germline, CDR1 SGHTA and CDR2 FQGNSA. V shed 7 bases, J shed 5 bases, and the junction held 7 bases outside the gene matches. CDR3 DNA sequence: TGTGCCAGCACCGCGGCAGGGGGGACTGAAGCTTTCTTT. Protein product: CASTAAGGTEAFF.

The chain combines TRBV11-3 with TRBJ2-3; the match to TRBD2 covers 7 bases. This CDR3 comprises 15 residues. Germline V CDR1 and CDR2: SGHNT, YENEEA. The junction had 5 bases not matched to a gene; V was cut back by 0 bases and J by 5 bases. The CDR3 DNA reads as TGTGCCAGCAGCTTAGAGGGAGGGCGGAGAGATACGCAGTATTTT. Residues: CASSLEGGRRDTQYF.

The chain joins TRBV28 to TRBJ1-1, with D unclear. Trimming took off 7 bases at V and 3 bases at J, with 18 bases between the two ends. Germline V gene sequence: CDR1 MDHEN, CDR2 SYDVKM. The CDR3 totals 15 residues. This CDR3 reads CASTNSLRGYTEAFF. In DNA, the CDR3 is TGTGCCAGCACAAACTCGCTTCGGGGATACACTGAAGCTTTCTTT.

The gene calls are TRBV14 and TRBJ2-7; D possibly corresponds to TRBD2 (5 bases). V dropped 8 bases and J dropped 5 bases, with 13 bases sitting between them. This CDR3 comprises 12 residues. Germline-derived CDR1 and CDR2 are SGHDN and FVKESK. The CDR3 protein is CASGVRVDEQYF. CDR3 DNA sequence: TGTGCCAGCGGGGTGAGGGTTGACGAGCAGTACTTC.

V usage is TRBV5-8 and J usage is TRBJ1-1; 7 nucleotides match TRBD1. This CDR3 has 14 amino acids. The V segment lost 4 bases and the J segment 5 bases; nucleotides outside the gene matches: 8. Germline values: CDR1 SGHTS, CDR2 YDEGEE. The CDR3: CASSPQGVRTEAFF. The CDR3 coding sequence is TGTGCCAGCAGCCCCCAGGGGGTGAGGACTGAAGCTTTCTTT. The full variable domain, with the rest looked up from reference TRBV5-8 and TRBJ1-1, is EAGVTQSPTHLIKTRGQQATLRCSPISGHTSVYWYQQALGLGLQFLLWYDEGEERNRGNFPPRFSGRQFPNYSSELNVNALELEDSALYLCASSPQGVRTEAFFGQGTRLTVV.

This chain uses TRBV29-1 with TRBJ1-2; possible D gene TRBD1, 5 bases. Germline assignment: CDR1 SQVTM and CDR2 ANQGSEA. The length of the CDR3 is 13 residues. The V and J ends lost 4 bases and 5 bases respectively, with 14 bases between them. The CDR3 sequence: CSVGRERGYGYTF. DNA for the CDR3: TGCAGCGTTGGAAGAGAGCGGGGGTATGGCTACACCTTC.

DNA for the CDR3: TGCGCCAGCAGCCAAGTATACAGCTCTTTTAGATCGAAACTGTTTTTT. The encoded protein is CASSQVYSSFRSKLFF. The chain recombines TRBV4-1 with TRBJ1-4; no firm D call. The CDR3 sequence is 16 residues long. The V gene lost 1 base and the J gene lost 11 bases, with 20 bases spanning the gap. The germline CDR1 and CDR2 sequences are MGHRA and YSYEKL.